The next 7 T cell receptor beta chains were all read from a single sample in a study of OX40 agonist ivuxolimab in advanced cancers. Clones were read by immunoSEQ multiplex PCR, and TCRdb kept only the in-frame ones, dropping some. There are tens of thousands of clones in the sample; approximately 86% occur only once, and approximately 2.8% lies in the top ten. Source: CD4+ or CD8+ T cells sorted from blood, taken in a trial of the OX40 agonist ivuxolimab. The receptors derive from an adult with an advanced solid tumor such as melanoma, head and neck, liver or kidney cancer.

V and J are TRBV11-2 and TRBJ2-1; the match to TRBD2 covers 13 bases. The CDR3 has 19 residues. The ends lost 3 bases at V and 4 bases at J; junction bases unmatched: 12. CDR1 SGHAT and CDR2 FQNNGV come from the germline V gene. DNA of the CDR3: TGTGCCAGCAGCTTTGGGGGACTAGCGGGGAACAAACTTTACAATGAGCAGTTCTTC. This translates into CASSFGGLAGNKLYNEQFF.

This chain uses TRBV5-1 with TRBJ2-2; TRBD1 matches at 10 bases. CDR1 and CDR2 from the germline V gene are SGHRS and YFSETQ. Unmatched junction bases numbered 8, after V lost 4 bases and J lost 5 bases. The CDR3 spans 16 residues. CDR3 sequence: CASSLRGQGTTGELFF. In DNA, the CDR3 is TGCGCCAGCAGCCTGAGGGGACAGGGGACGACCGGGGAGCTGTTTTTT.

The genes are TRBV7-7 and TRBJ2-1; 8 bases map to TRBD1. In germline, CDR1 is SSHAT, CDR2 FNYEAQ (reference sequence). Trimming removed 5 bases from V and 4 bases from J; junction bases left unmatched: 7. The CDR3 length is 15 residues. CDR3 nucleotide sequence: TGTGCCAGCAGCGTTAGACAGGGGAGGTACAATGAGCAGTTCTTC. Translated: CASSVRQGRYNEQFF.

The rearrangement links TRBV5-1 to TRBJ2-5, with unresolved D. The germline V gene has CDR1 SGHRS and CDR2 YFSETQ. This CDR3 has 10 amino acids. V lost 8 bases and J 3 bases, leaving 5 bases between the germline ends. The CDR3 DNA reads TGCGCCAGTGGGGAAGAGACCCAGTACTTC. This translates into CASGEETQYF.

CDR3 region: CASSVGNQETQYF. The CDR3 bases are TGTGCCAGCAGTGTAGGAAATCAAGAGACCCAGTACTTC. The genes are TRBV11-3 and TRBJ2-5; D ambiguous. The CDR3 sequence is 13 residues long. V dropped 6 bases and J dropped 2 bases, with 10 bases sitting between them. CDR1 SGHNT and CDR2 YENEEA come from the germline V gene.

The V and J genes are TRBV11-3 and TRBJ2-1, with D possibly TRBD2 on 6 matching bases. The length of the CDR3 is 12 residues. The germline V and J ends were trimmed by 5 bases and 9 bases, with 11 bases remaining between them. Germline V gives CDR1 SGHNT, CDR2 YENEEA. The CDR3 here is CASSRGLGEQFF. In DNA form, the CDR3 reads TGTGCCAGCAGCCGGGGACTGGGTGAGCAGTTCTTC.

This chain connects TRBV13 to TRBJ1-1; possibly TRBD1 for D (5 bases). The CDR3 is made up of 14 amino acids. The V end was cut by 5 bases, the J end by 2 bases, with 12 bases between. Germline lookup yields CDR1 PRHDT and CDR2 FYEKMQ (reference sequence). CDR3 nucleotide sequence: TGTGCCAGCAGCGACCGGGACGTAAACACTGAAGCTTTCTTT. Protein product: CASSDRDVNTEAFF.